The 6 T cell receptor beta chains below come from one sample, sequenced in a study of technical replicates of blood from a few donors. Some clones are missing from TCRdb's copy, which holds only in-frame ones; the method was immunoSEQ multiplex PCR. In the table there are tens of thousands of clones, around nine tenths of which are singletons. Sequenced input: PBMCs. These receptors came from a human donor in good health. Some clones in this sample may be carry-over from other donors' samples.

The chain employs TRBV9 and TRBJ2-1, with TRBD2 matching over 11 bases. The CDR3 has 17 amino acids. Germline-derived CDR1 and CDR2 are SGDLS and YYNGEE. The ends lost 0 bases at V and 3 bases at J; junction bases unmatched: 5. In DNA form, the CDR3 reads TGTGCCAGCAGCGTAGCTGATAGCGGGGGGGTCTACAATGAGCAGTTCTTC. Amino acid sequence: CASSVADSGGVYNEQFF.

This chain joins TRBV27 and TRBJ2-7; 9 bases match TRBD2. Germline assignment: CDR1 MNHEY and CDR2 SMNVEV (reference sequence). Trimming cost V 5 bases and J 0 bases; bases outside gene matches: 8. CDR3 length equals 16 residues. CDR3 sequence: CASSRKREAFSYEQYF. DNA for the CDR3: TGTGCCAGCAGTAGGAAGCGGGAGGCCTTCTCCTACGAGCAGTACTTC.

This rearrangement joins TRBV2 to TRBJ2-1; D is uncertain. The CDR3 consists of 11 residues. Germline CDR1 SNHLY, CDR2 FYNNEI. V gave up 6 bases and J gave up 8 bases, with 8 bases separating them. CDR3: CASSPWHEQFF. The CDR3 DNA reads as TGTGCCAGCAGCCCATGGCATGAGCAGTTCTTC.

The rearrangement links TRBV19 to TRBJ1-5, with unresolved D. CDR3 length: 15 amino acids. Germline V CDR1 and CDR2: LNHDA, SQIVND (reference sequence). Trimming removed 1 base from V and 6 bases from J, with 13 bases in between. The CDR3 DNA is TGTGCCAGTAGTATAGGGGTAGGAGGAACTCAGCCCCAGCATTTT. As protein: CASSIGVGGTQPQHF. The full variable domain, in which reference TRBV19 and TRBJ1-5 provide the parts outside the CDR3, is DGGITQSPKYLFRKEGQNVTLSCEQNLNHDAMYWYRQDPGQGLRLIYYSQIVNDFQKGDIAEGYSVSREKKESFPLTVTSAQKNPTAFYLCASSIGVGGTQPQHFGDGTRLSIL.

The V call is TRBV5-1, the J call TRBJ2-1; TRBD2 matches 11 bases. Germline V CDR1 and CDR2: SGHRS, YFSETQ. After removal of 2 bases from V and 7 bases from J, the junction contained 2 bases not matched to a gene. The CDR3 runs 14 residues. The CDR3 loop is CASSFSGGANEQFF. As DNA, the CDR3 is TGCGCCAGCAGCTTTAGCGGGGGGGCGAATGAGCAGTTCTTC. Variable domain in full (rest from reference TRBV5-1 and TRBJ2-1): KAGVTQTPRYLIKTRGQQVTLSCSPISGHRSVSWYQQTPGQGLQFLFEYFSETQRNKGNFPGRFSGRQFSNSRSEMNVSTLELGDSALYLCASSFSGGANEQFFGPGTRLTVL.

Here the CDR3 reads CASSLDFAGEQYF. The CDR3 bases are TGTGCCAGCAGCCTAGACTTTGCGGGCGAGCAGTACTTC. This chain connects TRBV7-9 to TRBJ2-7; TRBD2 might be the D (5 bases). The CDR3 runs to 13 residues. In germline, CDR1 is SEHNR, CDR2 FQNEAQ (reference sequence). V lost 5 bases, J lost 6 bases, and 14 bases lay in between.